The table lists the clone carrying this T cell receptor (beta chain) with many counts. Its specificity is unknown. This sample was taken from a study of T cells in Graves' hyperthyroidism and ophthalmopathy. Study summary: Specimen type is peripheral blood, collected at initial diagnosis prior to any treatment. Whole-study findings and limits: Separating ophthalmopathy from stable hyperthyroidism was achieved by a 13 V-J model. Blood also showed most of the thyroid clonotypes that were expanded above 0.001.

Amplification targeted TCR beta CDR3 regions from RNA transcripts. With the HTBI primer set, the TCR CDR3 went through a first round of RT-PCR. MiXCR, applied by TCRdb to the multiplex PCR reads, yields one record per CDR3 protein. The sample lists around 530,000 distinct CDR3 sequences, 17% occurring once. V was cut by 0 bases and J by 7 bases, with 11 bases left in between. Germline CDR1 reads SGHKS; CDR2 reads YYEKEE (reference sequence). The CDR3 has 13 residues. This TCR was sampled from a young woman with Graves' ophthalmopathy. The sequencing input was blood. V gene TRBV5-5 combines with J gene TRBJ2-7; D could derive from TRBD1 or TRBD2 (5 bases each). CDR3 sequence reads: CASSLGPEGEQYF. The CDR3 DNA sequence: TGTGCCAGCAGCTTGGGGCCCGAGGGGGAGCAGTACTTC.